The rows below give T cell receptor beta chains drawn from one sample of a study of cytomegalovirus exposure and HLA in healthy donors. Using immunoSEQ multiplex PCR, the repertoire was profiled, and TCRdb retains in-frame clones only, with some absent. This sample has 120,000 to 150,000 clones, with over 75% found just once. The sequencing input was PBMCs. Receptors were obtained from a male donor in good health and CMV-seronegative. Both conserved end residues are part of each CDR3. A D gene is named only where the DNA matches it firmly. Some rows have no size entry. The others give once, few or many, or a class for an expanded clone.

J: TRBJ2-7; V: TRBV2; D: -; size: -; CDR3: CASSPEVEYEQYF; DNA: TGTGCCAGCAGTCCTGAGGTAGAGTACGAGCAGTACTTC
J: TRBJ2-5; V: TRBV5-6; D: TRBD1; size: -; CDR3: CASRRDRGLETQYF; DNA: TGTGCCAGCAGGCGGGACAGGGGGCTAGAGACCCAGTACTTC
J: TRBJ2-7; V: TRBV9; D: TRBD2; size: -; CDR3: CASSVEGLAGAHEQYF; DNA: TGTGCCAGCAGCGTAGAGGGACTAGCGGGAGCACACGAGCAGTACTTC
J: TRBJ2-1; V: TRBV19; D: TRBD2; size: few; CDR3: CASGTSGNNEQFF; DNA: TGTGCCAGTGGGACTAGCGGGAACAATGAGCAGTTCTTC
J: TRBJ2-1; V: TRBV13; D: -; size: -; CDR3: CASSGLRETGSAYNEQFF; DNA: TGTGCCAGCAGCGGGCTAAGGGAGACCGGAAGCGCCTACAATGAGCAGTTCTTC
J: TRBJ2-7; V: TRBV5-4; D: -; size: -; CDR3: CASSPAAPTYEQYF; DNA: TGTGCCAGCAGCCCAGCGGCTCCAACCTACGAGCAGTACTTC
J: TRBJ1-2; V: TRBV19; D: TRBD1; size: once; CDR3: CASSMDRDRTAYGYTF; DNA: TGTGCCAGTAGTATGGACCGGGACAGGACGGCCTATGGCTACACCTTC
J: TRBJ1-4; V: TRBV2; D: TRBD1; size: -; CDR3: CASGLEWTGGNEKLFF; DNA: TGTGCCAGCGGCTTGGAATGGACAGGGGGAAATGAAAAACTGTTTTTT
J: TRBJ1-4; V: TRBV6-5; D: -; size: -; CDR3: CASSYSRKNEKLFF; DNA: TGTGCCAGCAGTTACTCGAGGAAGAATGAAAAACTGTTTTTT
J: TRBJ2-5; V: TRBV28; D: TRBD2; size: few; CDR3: CASAQLAGLQETQYF; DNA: TGTGCCAGCGCCCAACTAGCGGGCCTCCAAGAGACCCAGTACTTC
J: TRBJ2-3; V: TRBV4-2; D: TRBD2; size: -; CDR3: CASSQDSSSGRATQYF; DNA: TGTGCCAGCAGCCAAGATTCGTCTAGCGGGAGAGCTACGCAGTATTTT